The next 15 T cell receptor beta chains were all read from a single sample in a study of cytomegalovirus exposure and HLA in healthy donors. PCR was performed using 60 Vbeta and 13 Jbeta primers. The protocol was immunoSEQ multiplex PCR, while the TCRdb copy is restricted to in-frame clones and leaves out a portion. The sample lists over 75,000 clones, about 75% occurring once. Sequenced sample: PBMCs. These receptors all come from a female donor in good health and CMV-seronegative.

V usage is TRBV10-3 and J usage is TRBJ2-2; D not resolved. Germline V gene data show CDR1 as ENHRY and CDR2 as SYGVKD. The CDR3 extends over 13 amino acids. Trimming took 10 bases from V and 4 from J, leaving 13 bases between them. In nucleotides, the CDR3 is TGTGCCACCTCACTGACGGGCACCGGGGAGCTGTTTTTT. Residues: CATSLTGTGELFF.

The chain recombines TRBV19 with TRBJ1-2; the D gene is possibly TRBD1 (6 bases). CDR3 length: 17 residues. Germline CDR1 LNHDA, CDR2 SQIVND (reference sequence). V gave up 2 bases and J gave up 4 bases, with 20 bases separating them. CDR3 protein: CASSILEQRGPGYGYTF. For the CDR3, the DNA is TGTGCCAGTAGTATACTAGAACAGCGGGGGCCCGGCTATGGCTACACCTTC.

Here the CDR3 DNA reads TGTGCTAGTGGTTTGGTATTACAGAACACCGGGGAGCTGTTTTTT. Protein sequence: CASGLVLQNTGELFF. The V call is TRBV12-5, the J call TRBJ2-2; D is unclear. CDR3 length equals 15 residues. CDR1 is LGHNT and CDR2 is FRNRAP in the germline V gene. V was clipped by 0 bases and J by 1 base, with 6 bases between them.

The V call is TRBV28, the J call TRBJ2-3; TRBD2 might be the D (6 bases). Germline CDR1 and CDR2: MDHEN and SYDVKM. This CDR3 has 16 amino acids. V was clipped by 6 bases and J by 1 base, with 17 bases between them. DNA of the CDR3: TGTGCCAGCAGGGACCGGGAGACTCTACGCACAGATACGCAGTATTTT. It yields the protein CASRDRETLRTDTQYF.

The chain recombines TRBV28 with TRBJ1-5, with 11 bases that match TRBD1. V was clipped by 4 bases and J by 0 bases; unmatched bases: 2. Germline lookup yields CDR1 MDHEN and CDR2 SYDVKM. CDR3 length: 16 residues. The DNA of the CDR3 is TGTGCCAGCAGTTCTGGACAGGGGGCTAGCAATCAGCCCCAGCATTTT. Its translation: CASSSGQGASNQPQHF.

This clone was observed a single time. CDR3 DNA sequence: TGTGCCATCAGTGATAGGGGGACAGGGTTAGTAAACGAGCAGTACTTC. Residues: CAISDRGTGLVNEQYF. J is TRBJ2-7 and V is TRBV10-3, with TRBD1 matching over 9 bases. The V and J ends lost 3 bases and 5 bases, in that order; junction bases with no gene match: 11. The CDR3 has 16 residues. Germline V CDR1 and CDR2: ENHRY, SYGVKD.

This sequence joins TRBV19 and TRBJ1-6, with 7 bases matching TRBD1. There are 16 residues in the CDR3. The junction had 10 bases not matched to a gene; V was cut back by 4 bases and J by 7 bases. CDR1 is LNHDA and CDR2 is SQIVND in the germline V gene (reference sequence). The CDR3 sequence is CASSTPYRGWNSPLHF. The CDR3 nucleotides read TGTGCCAGTAGTACGCCGTACAGGGGCTGGAATTCACCCCTCCACTTT.

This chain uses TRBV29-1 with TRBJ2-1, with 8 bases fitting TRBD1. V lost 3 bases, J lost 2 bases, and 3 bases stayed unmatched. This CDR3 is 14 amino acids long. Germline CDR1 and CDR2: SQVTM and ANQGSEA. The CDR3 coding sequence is TGCAGCGTTGAGTGGGACAGGCCCTACAATGAGCAGTTCTTC. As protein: CSVEWDRPYNEQFF.

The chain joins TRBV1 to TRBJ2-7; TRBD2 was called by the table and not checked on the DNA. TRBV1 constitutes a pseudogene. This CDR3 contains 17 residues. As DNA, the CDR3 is TGCACCAGCAGCCCTGTAGCGGGAGAAAAAAGCTCCTACGAGCAGTACTTC. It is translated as CTSSPVAGEKSSYEQYF.

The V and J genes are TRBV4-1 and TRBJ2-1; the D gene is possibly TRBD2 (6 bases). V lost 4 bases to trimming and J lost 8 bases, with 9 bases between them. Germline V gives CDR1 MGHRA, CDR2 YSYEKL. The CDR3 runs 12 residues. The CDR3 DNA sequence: TGCGCCAGCAGCCGGACTACCTATGAGCAGTTCTTC. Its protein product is CASSRTTYEQFF.

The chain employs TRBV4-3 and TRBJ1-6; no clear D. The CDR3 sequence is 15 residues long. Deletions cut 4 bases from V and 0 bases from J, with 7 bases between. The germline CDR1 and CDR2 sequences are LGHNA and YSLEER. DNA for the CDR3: TGCGCCAGCAGCCTAGGGAGCTCCTATAATTCACCCCTCCACTTT. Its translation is CASSLGSSYNSPLHF.

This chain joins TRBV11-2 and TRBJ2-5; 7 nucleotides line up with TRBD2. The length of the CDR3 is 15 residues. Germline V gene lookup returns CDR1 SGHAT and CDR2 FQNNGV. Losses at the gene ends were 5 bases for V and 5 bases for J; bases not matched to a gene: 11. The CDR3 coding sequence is TGTGCCAGCAGCCCCGGTGGGAGGGAACGGGAGACCCAGTACTTC. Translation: CASSPGGRERETQYF. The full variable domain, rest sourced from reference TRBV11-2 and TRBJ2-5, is EAGVAQSPRYKIIEKRQSVAFWCNPISGHATLYWYQQILGQGPKLLIQFQNNGVVDDSQLPKDRFSAERLKGVDSTLKIQPAKLEDSAVYLCASSPGGRERETQYFGPGTRLLVL.

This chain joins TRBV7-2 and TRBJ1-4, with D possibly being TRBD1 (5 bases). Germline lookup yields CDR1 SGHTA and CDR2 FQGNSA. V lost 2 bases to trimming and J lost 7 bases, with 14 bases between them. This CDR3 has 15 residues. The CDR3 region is CASSLRDVGGEKLFF. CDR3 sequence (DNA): TGTGCCAGCAGCTTACGCGATGTCGGGGGTGAAAAACTGTTTTTT. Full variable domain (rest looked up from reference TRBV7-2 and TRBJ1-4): GAGVSQSPSNKVTEKGKDVELRCDPISGHTALYWYRQSLGQGLEFLIYFQGNSAPDKSGLPSDRFSAERTGGSVSTLTIQRTQQEDSAVYLCASSLRDVGGEKLFFGSGTQLSVL.

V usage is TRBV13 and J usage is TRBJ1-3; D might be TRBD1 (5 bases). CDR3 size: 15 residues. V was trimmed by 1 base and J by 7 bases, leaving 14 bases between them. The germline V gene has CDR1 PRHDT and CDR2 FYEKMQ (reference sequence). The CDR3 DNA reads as TGTGCCAGCAGCTTAGAACAGGATCTAGGGAACACCATATATTTT. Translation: CASSLEQDLGNTIYF. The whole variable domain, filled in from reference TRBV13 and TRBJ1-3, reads AAGVIQSPRHLIKEKRETATLKCYPIPRHDTVYWYQQGPGQDPQFLISFYEKMQSDKGSIPDRFSAQQFSDYHSELNMSSLELGDSALYFCASSLEQDLGNTIYFGEGSWLTVV.

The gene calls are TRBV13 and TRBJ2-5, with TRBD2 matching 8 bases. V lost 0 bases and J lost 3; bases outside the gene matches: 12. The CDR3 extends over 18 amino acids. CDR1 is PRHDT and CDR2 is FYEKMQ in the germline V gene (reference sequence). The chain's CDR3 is CASSLGRGTSGAEETQYF. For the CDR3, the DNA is TGTGCCAGCAGCTTAGGGCGTGGTACTAGCGGAGCCGAAGAGACCCAGTACTTC.